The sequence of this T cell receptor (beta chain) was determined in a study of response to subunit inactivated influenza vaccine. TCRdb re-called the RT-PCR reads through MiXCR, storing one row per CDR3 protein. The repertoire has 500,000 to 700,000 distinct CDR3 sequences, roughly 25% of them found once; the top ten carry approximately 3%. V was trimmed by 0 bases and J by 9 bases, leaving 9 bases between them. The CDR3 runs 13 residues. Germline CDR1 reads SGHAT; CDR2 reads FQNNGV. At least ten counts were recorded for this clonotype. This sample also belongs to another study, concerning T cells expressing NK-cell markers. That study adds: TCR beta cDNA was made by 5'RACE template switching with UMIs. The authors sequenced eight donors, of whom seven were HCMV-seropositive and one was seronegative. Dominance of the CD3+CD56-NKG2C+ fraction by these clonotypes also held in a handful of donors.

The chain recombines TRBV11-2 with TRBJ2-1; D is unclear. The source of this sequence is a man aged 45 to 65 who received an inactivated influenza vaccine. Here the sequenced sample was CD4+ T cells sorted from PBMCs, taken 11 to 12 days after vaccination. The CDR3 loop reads CASSLDSWPEQFF. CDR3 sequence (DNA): TGTGCCAGCAGCTTAGATTCTTGGCCTGAGCAGTTCTTC.